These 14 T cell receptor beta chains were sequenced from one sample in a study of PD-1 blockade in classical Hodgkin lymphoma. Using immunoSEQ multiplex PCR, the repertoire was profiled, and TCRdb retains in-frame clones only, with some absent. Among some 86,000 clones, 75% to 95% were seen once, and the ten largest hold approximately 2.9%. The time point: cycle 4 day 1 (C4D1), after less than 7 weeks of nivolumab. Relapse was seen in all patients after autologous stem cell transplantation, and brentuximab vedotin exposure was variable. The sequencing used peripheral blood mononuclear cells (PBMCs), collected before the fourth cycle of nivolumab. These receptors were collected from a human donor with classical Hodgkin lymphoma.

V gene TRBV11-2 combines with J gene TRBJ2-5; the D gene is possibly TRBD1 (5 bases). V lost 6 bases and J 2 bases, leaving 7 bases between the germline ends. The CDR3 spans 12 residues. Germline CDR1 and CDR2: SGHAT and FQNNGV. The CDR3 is CASRGLQETQYF. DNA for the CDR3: TGTGCCAGCAGGGGGCTACAAGAGACCCAGTACTTC. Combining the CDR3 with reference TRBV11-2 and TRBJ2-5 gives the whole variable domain EAGVAQSPRYKIIEKRQSVAFWCNPISGHATLYWYQQILGQGPKLLIQFQNNGVVDDSQLPKDRFSAERLKGVDSTLKIQPAKLEDSAVYLCASRGLQETQYFGPGTRLLVL.

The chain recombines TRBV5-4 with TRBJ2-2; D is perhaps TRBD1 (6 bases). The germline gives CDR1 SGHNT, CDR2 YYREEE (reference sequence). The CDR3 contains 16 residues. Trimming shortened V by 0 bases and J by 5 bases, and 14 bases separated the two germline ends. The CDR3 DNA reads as TGTGCCAGCAGCTTGGCCGTGGGACATTCTACCGGGGAGCTGTTTTTT. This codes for CASSLAVGHSTGELFF.

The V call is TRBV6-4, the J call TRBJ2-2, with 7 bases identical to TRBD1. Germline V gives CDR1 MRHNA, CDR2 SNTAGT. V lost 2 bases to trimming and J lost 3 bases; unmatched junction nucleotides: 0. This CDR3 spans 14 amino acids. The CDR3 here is CASSDGTDTGELFF. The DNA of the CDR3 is TGTGCCAGCAGTGACGGGACAGACACCGGGGAGCTGTTTTTT.

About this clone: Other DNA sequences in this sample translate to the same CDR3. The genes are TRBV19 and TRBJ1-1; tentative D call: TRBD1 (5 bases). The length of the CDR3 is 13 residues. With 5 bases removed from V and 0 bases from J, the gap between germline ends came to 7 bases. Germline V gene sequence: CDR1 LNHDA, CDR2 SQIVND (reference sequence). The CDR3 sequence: CASSEGLNTEAFF. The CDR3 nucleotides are TGTGCCAGTAGTGAGGGGTTGAACACTGAAGCTTTCTTT.

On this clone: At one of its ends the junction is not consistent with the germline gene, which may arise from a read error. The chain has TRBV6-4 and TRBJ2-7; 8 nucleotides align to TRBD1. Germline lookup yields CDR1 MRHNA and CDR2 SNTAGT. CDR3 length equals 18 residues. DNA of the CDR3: TGTGCCAGCAGTGACCAACGAACCCGGGACAGGACAACCTACAAGCAGTACTTC. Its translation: CASSDQRTRDRTTYKQYF.

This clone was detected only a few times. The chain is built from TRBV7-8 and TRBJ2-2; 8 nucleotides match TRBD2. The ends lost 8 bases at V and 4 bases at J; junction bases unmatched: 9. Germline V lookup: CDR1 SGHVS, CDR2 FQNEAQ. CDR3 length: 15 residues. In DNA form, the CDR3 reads TGTGCCAGCCGATCGGGGGGGGAGTCCACCGGGGAGCTGTTTTTT. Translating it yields CASRSGGESTGELFF.

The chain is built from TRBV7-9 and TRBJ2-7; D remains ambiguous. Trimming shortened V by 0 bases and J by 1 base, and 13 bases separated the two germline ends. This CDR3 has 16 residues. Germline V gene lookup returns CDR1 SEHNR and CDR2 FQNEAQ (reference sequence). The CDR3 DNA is TGTGCCAGCAGCTTAGCGCCCTCTCACAGATCCTACGAGCAGTACTTC. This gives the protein CASSLAPSHRSYEQYF.

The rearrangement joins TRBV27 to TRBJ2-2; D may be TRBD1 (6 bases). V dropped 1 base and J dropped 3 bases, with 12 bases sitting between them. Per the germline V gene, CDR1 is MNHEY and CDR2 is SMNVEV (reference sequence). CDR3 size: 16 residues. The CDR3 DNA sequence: TGTGCCAGCAGTTTATTTTATCGACAGGACACCGGGGAGCTGTTTTTT. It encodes CASSLFYRQDTGELFF.

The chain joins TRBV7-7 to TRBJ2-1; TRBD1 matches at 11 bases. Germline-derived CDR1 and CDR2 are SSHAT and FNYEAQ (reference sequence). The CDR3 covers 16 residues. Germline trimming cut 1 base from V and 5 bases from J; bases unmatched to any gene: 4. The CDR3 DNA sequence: TGTGCCAGCAGCTTAGGCGGGACAGGGGGTCACAATGAGCAGTTCTTC. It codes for CASSLGGTGGHNEQFF.

CDR3 protein: CASSLGGQGSSYEQYF. In DNA, the CDR3 is TGTGCCAGCAGCTTAGGTGGGCAGGGGAGCTCCTACGAGCAGTACTTC. V is TRBV7-2 and J is TRBJ2-7; D might be TRBD1 (6 bases). The V gene's germline CDR1 is SGHTA and CDR2 FQGNSA. With 1 base removed from V and 0 bases from J, the gap between germline ends came to 13 bases. The CDR3 has 16 residues.

Here the CDR3 DNA reads TGCGCCAGCAGCTTGCGCTTACTGACAGGGGCGAACACTGAAGCTTTCTTT. The encoded protein is CASSLRLLTGANTEAFF. This sequence joins TRBV5-1 and TRBJ1-1; TRBD1 agrees at 8 bases. Germline V lookup: CDR1 SGHRS, CDR2 YFSETQ. Trimming cost V 1 base and J 1 base; bases outside gene matches: 9. There are 17 residues in the CDR3. Together with reference TRBV5-1 and TRBJ1-1, the CDR3 gives the full variable domain: KAGVTQTPRYLIKTRGQQVTLSCSPISGHRSVSWYQQTPGQGLQFLFEYFSETQRNKGNFPGRFSGRQFSNSRSEMNVSTLELGDSALYLCASSLRLLTGANTEAFFGQGTRLTVV.

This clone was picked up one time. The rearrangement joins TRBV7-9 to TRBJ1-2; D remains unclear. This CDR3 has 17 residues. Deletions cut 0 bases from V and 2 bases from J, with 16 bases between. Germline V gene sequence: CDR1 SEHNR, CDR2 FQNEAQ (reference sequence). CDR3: CASSLASGPGWNYGYTF. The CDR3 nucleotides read TGTGCCAGCAGCTTAGCTTCGGGCCCCGGCTGGAACTATGGCTACACCTTC.

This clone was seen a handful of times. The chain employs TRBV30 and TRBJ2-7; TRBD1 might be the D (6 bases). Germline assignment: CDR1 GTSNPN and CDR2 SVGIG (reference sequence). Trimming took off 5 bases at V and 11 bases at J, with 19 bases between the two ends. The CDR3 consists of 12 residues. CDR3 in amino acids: CAWASGGPGEYF. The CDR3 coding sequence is TGTGCCTGGGCCTCGGGCGGACCAGGGGAGTACTTC.

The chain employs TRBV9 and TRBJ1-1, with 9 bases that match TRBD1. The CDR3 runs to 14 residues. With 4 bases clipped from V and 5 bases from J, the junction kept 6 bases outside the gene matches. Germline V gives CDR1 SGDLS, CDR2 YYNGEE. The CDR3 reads CASSHRGRGTEAFF. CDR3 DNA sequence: TGTGCCAGCAGCCACAGGGGGCGGGGAACTGAAGCTTTCTTT.